This T cell receptor beta chain emerged from a study of blood T cell repertoires in COVID-19. Study-wide context: Researchers got acute and convalescent COVID-19 samples from the United States, Italy and Spain. PBMCs, B-cell-depleted T cells, or T cells provided the cDNA or gDNA that made up the material.

The germline gives CDR1 SGHRS, CDR2 YFSETQ. This CDR3 has 15 amino acids. V lost 0 bases, J lost 4 bases, and 12 bases lay in between. Per the study methods: Nucleated cell counts were estimated from reference gene primer amplification. Clones were read by immunoSEQ multiplex PCR, and TCRdb kept only the in-frame ones, dropping some. That table furnishes V, J and clone size, whereas the DNA furnished D and trimming. The data show roughly 140,000 clones, approximately 80% seen once. The sequenced sample consisted of peripheral blood. The TCR comes from a woman aged 45-65 years in a cohort sampled during active or convalescent COVID-19. The gene calls are TRBV5-1 and TRBJ2-3; a weak D match, TRBD1 (5 bases). The CDR3 reads CASSLGQGGSDTQYF. The CDR3 coding sequence is TGCGCCAGCAGCTTGGGCCAGGGTGGATCAGATACGCAGTATTTT.